The T cell receptor beta chain under discussion was sequenced for a study of cytomegalovirus exposure and HLA in healthy donors. Study-wide background: As an earlier analysis found, roughly 180 million T cells yielded fewer than 130 million unique TCR beta sequences.

To note about this clone: What it binds is not known.

The CDR3 length is 10 residues. V was cut by 6 bases and J by 3 bases, with 5 bases left in between. Germline loops: CDR1 SQVTM, CDR2 ANQGSEA. PCR primers comprised 60 Vbeta and 13 Jbeta primers. Libraries were prepared by immunoSEQ multiplex PCR; TCRdb keeps only in-frame clonotypes and omits some of them. Among under 150,000 clones, roughly two thirds were seen once, and the ten largest hold 8% to 10%. Overall study results and limits: Per a later analysis, HLA-associated TCR beta chains showed more clonal expansion than other, equally common TCR beta chains.

The chain employs TRBV29-1 and TRBJ2-5; D call uncertain. The clonotype was recovered from a man younger than 35 in good health and CMV-seropositive. The material sequenced was PBMCs. The CDR3 nucleotides read TGCAGCGTCGCAGAAGAGACCCAGTACTTC. It is translated as CSVAEETQYF.